The clone carrying this TCR beta chain was detected only a few times. Its matching antigen is unknown. The CDR3 totals 12 residues. Germline CDR1 is MNHEY and CDR2 is SVGEGT. V was cut by 5 bases and J by 8 bases, with 11 bases left in between. TCRdb itself ran the RT-PCR reads through MiXCR, one entry per CDR3 protein. Of 540,000 or so distinct CDR3 sequences listed, 10% to 15% are singletons. This sample was included in a study of response to subunit inactivated influenza vaccine. Regarding the study as a whole: It was suggested by the authors that few new T cells are recruited by each seasonal influenza vaccination.

The V gene is TRBV6-2 or TRBV6-3, the J gene TRBJ2-3; D is unclear. Source: PBMCs from blood, taken about 6 weeks after vaccination. This receptor was obtained from a man aged 45-65 years who received an inactivated influenza vaccine. CDR3 sequence reads: CASSDMGITQYF. CDR3 coding DNA: TGTGCCAGCAGTGACATGGGAATTACGCAGTATTTT.